The 27 T cell receptor beta chains listed next were all sequenced from one sample in a study of CD8+CD57+ T cells in acquired aplastic anemia. Genomic DNA, serving as template, underwent TCR beta VDJ and CDR3 profiling. Using its own MiXCR run on the reads, TCRdb lists one record per CDR3 protein. Seen here are about 190,000 distinct CDR3 sequences, less than 70% observed once, and the top ten hold about a sixth. Sequenced material: sorted CD4+, CD8+, or CD8+CD57+ T cells (not recorded which) from PBMCs. The receptors stem from a human donor in good health, serving as a control.

With regard to this clonotype: One end of the junction does not line up with germline, which may come from a read error. CDR3 loop: CASSPSGGADNKQFF. The CDR3 DNA sequence: TGTGCCAGCAGCCCTAGCGGGGGGGCGGACAATAAGCAGTTCTTC. The chain has TRBV5-4 and TRBJ2-1, with 12 bases that match TRBD2. The germline V gene has CDR1 SGHNT and CDR2 YYREEE (reference sequence). The CDR3 is 15 residues long.

The chain combines TRBV10-3 with TRBJ1-1; D gene unclear. Germline V gene lookup returns CDR1 ENHRY and CDR2 SYGVKD. CDR3 length: 12 residues. V lost 11 bases, J lost 1 base, and 11 bases lay in between. In DNA, the CDR3 is TGTGCCGTCACTAGAGGGAACACTGAAGCTTTCTTT. As protein: CAVTRGNTEAFF.

This clonotype was picked up many times. V usage is TRBV5-1 and J usage is TRBJ2-3; D tentatively fits TRBD1 or TRBD2 (5 bases each). CDR3 length: 16 amino acids. The germline gives CDR1 SGHRS, CDR2 YFSETQ. V was trimmed by 0 bases and J by 0 bases, leaving 11 bases between them. The CDR3 DNA follows: TGCGCCAGCAGCTTGGGTGGGGGACGGAGCACAGATACGCAGTATTTT. Translation gives CASSLGGGRSTDTQYF. The variable domain in full, completed from reference TRBV5-1 and TRBJ2-3, reads KAGVTQTPRYLIKTRGQQVTLSCSPISGHRSVSWYQQTPGQGLQFLFEYFSETQRNKGNFPGRFSGRQFSNSRSEMNVSTLELGDSALYLCASSLGGGRSTDTQYFGPGTRLTVL.

A few counts support this clonotype. The chain combines TRBV11-1 with TRBJ2-3, with 8 bases identical to TRBD1. Germline V gene data show CDR1 as SGHAT and CDR2 as FQDESV (reference sequence). V dropped 4 bases and J dropped 1; count of bases not matched to a gene: 1. The CDR3 loop spans 14 amino acids. As DNA, the CDR3 is TGTGCCAGCAGCTCGACAGGGGGCACAGATACGCAGTATTTT. It is translated as CASSSTGGTDTQYF.

Turning to this clonotype: One base away lies a much larger clone, so this may be a sequencing read error. CDR3 amino acids: CASSLGTGEQETQYF. The CDR3 DNA reads TGTGCCAGCAGCCTTGGGACAGGGGAACAAGAGACCCAGTACTTC. The rearrangement joins TRBV7-9 to TRBJ2-5; 10 positions agree with TRBD1. From germline, CDR1 is SEHNR and CDR2 FQNEAQ (reference sequence). CDR3 length: 15 amino acids. With V trimmed by 5 bases and J by 2 bases, 5 bases remained unmatched.

This rearrangement joins TRBV19 to TRBJ1-2; D perhaps matches TRBD1 (5 bases). CDR3 size: 13 residues. V was cut by 3 bases and J by 6 bases, with 11 bases left in between. Germline values: CDR1 LNHDA, CDR2 SQIVND (reference sequence). The CDR3 sequence: CASSILGQDGYTF. The DNA of the CDR3 is TGTGCCAGTAGTATCTTGGGGCAAGATGGCTACACCTTC.

Comments on this clonotype: Because the CDR3's place on the DNA is in doubt, the DNA is left out and the CDR3 is given as listed by TCRdb. The chain combines TRBV4-2 with TRBJ2-7; TRBD1 was called by the table and not checked on the DNA. The V gene's germline CDR1 is LGHNA and CDR2 YNFKEQ. The CDR3 comprises 15 residues, both ends counted. CDR3 loop: CASSQVGGGTYEQYF.

This clonotype was counted many times. In DNA, the CDR3 is TGTGCCAGCAGGGGGGGGGGTAAAGAGACCCAGTACTTC. Translated: CASRGGGKETQYF. The chain has TRBV2 and TRBJ2-5, with 7 nucleotides matching TRBD2. CDR1 SNHLY and CDR2 FYNNEI come from the germline V gene. CDR3 length: 13 residues. With V trimmed by 6 bases and J by 3 bases, 4 bases remained unmatched.

The chain combines TRBV10-3 with TRBJ2-5, with unresolved D. Germline V gene lookup returns CDR1 ENHRY and CDR2 SYGVKD. The length of the CDR3 is 13 residues. V was pared by 0 bases and J by 3 bases, with 5 bases between. CDR3: CAISESTEETQYF. The CDR3 DNA reads TGTGCCATCAGTGAGTCAACGGAAGAGACCCAGTACTTC.

The chain links TRBV5-5 to TRBJ1-1, with 7 nucleotides matching TRBD1. This CDR3 has 15 amino acids. The germline gives CDR1 SGHKS, CDR2 YYEKEE (reference sequence). The J segment lost 3 bases and the V segment lost 0 bases, leaving 5 bases of the junction unmatched. The DNA for the CDR3 is TGTGCCAGCAGCTTGGATCCAGGGGGTTACACTGAAGCTTTCTTT. Amino acids: CASSLDPGGYTEAFF.

As for this clonotype: One end of the junction does not line up with germline, which may come from a read error. The CDR3 nucleotides read TGTGCCAGCAGCCAAGGGACAGGGGGCGCGAGTTTAGGCTGCACCTTC. This translates into CASSQGTGGASLGCTF. The chain links TRBV11-2 to TRBJ1-2, with 12 bases that match TRBD1. The CDR3 totals 16 residues. Germline V gene sequence: CDR1 SGHAT, CDR2 FQNNGV. The full variable domain, in which reference TRBV11-2 and TRBJ1-2 provide the parts outside the CDR3, is EAGVAQSPRYKIIEKRQSVAFWCNPISGHATLYWYQQILGQGPKLLIQFQNNGVVDDSQLPKDRFSAERLKGVDSTLKIQPAKLEDSAVYLCASSQGTGGASLGCTFGSGTRLTVV.

This clonotype was counted ten times or more. The chain has TRBV20-1 and TRBJ1-4, with D hard to call. V lost 3 bases, J lost 7 bases, and 12 bases lay in between. The CDR3 has 13 amino acids. CDR1 is DFQATT, CDR2 SNEGSKA, per germline (reference sequence). The CDR3 DNA is TGCAGTGCTAGCATCCGGGCGAGTGAAAAACTGTTTTTT. Translated, it gives CSASIRASEKLFF.

V is TRBV19 and J is TRBJ2-1; the D gene is possibly TRBD1 (5 bases). V was shortened by 7 bases and J by 5 bases, with 12 bases between the two germline ends. This CDR3 spans 13 amino acids. The germline CDR1 and CDR2 sequences are LNHDA and SQIVND (reference sequence). As DNA, the CDR3 is TGTGCCAGTAAAGTCGGACAAAACAATGAGCAGTTCTTC. Its protein product is CASKVGQNNEQFF.

The V gene is TRBV5-1, the J gene TRBJ1-5; 7 bases line up with TRBD1. The CDR3 covers 14 residues. CDR1 SGHRS and CDR2 YFSETQ come from the germline V gene. J lost 9 bases, V lost 4 bases, and 10 bases had no gene match. Here the CDR3 DNA reads TGCGCCAGCAGCCCGACCGGGACAGAGGGGCCCCAGCATTTT. Protein product: CASSPTGTEGPQHF.

This clonotype has at least ten counts. The V call is TRBV7-2, the J call TRBJ2-2, with 9 bases that match TRBD1. CDR1 is SGHTA, CDR2 FQGNSA, per germline. The CDR3 totals 13 residues. The trim removed 1 base at V and 11 bases at J, leaving 2 bases unmatched. In nucleotides, the CDR3 is TGTGCCAGCAGCTTAGGACAGGGGGTTGAGCTGTTTTTT. Translated, it gives CASSLGQGVELFF.

The rearrangement uses TRBV10-2 and TRBJ2-7; D is undetermined. The CDR3 is 19 amino acids. V dropped 0 bases and J dropped 2 bases, with 23 bases sitting between them. Germline assignment: CDR1 WSHSY and CDR2 SAAADI. The CDR3 nucleotides are TGCGCCAGCAGTGAGTCTAATTGGATTAAGCAGGTGCGCGCCTACGAGCAGTACTTC. Translated, it gives CASSESNWIKQVRAYEQYF.

This clonotype was detected ten times or more. V usage is TRBV7-2 and J usage is TRBJ1-1, with 7 bases fitting TRBD1. Trimming took 2 bases from V and 1 from J; bases not matched to a gene: 4. Germline loops: CDR1 SGHTA, CDR2 FQGNSA. This CDR3 has 15 residues. This chain's CDR3 is CASSLQGGANTEAFF. The CDR3 DNA is TGTGCCAGCAGCTTACAAGGGGGCGCGAACACTGAAGCTTTCTTT.

The chain is built from TRBV25-1 and TRBJ2-7, with D possibly matching TRBD2 (6 bases). V was cut by 10 bases and J by 0 bases, with 19 bases left in between. This CDR3 comprises 15 residues. Looked up from germline, CDR1 is MGHDK and CDR2 is SYGVNS. In DNA, the CDR3 is TGTGCCACCACTACTTTTGCGGGGAGCTCCTACGAGCAGTACTTC. It translates to CATTTFAGSSYEQYF.

This clonotype was recorded a few times. The chain carries TRBV11-1 and TRBJ1-1; D gene uncertain. CDR3 size: 13 residues. Trimming took 1 base from V and 7 from J, leaving 10 bases between them. CDR1 SGHAT and CDR2 FQDESV come from the germline V gene (reference sequence). CDR3 nucleotides: TGTGCCAGCAGCTTAGGGGAGGTCGGTGAAGCTTTCTTT. This gives the protein CASSLGEVGEAFF.

This clonotype was seen once. The J gene is TRBJ2-7, the V gene TRBV9; 9 bases agree with TRBD1. The CDR3 covers 14 residues. The germline V gene encodes CDR1 SGDLS and CDR2 YYNGEE. V lost 2 bases and J lost 2; bases outside the gene matches: 2. CDR3 protein: CASSVGTGPYEQYF. The CDR3 DNA reads TGTGCCAGCAGCGTTGGGACAGGGCCCTACGAGCAGTACTTC.

In its sample, this clonotype was seen many times. The V gene is TRBV11-2, the J gene TRBJ1-2; TRBD1 might be the D (5 bases). This CDR3 spans 14 amino acids. V was pared by 4 bases and J by 4 bases, with 13 bases between. Germline V gene sequence: CDR1 SGHAT, CDR2 FQNNGV. CDR3 sequence: CASSSGTSGYGYTF. The CDR3 DNA reads TGTGCCAGCAGCTCCGGGACCTCGGGCTATGGCTACACCTTC.

As regards this clonotype: A much larger clone is a single base away; this may be a read error. The V call is TRBV6-5, the J call TRBJ1-6, with D maybe TRBD1 (6 bases). Per germline, CDR1 MNHEY and CDR2 SVGAGI. CDR3 size: 15 residues. CDR3 in DNA: TGTGCCTGCAGTCAGTGGACAGCCTATAATTCACCCCTCCACTTT. Amino acids: CACSQWTAYNSPLHF.

At least ten counts were recorded for this clonotype. A clone one base away is much larger, so this may be a read error. The chain recombines TRBV20-1 with TRBJ2-7; D gene ambiguous. The CDR3 runs 15 residues. Per germline, CDR1 DFQATT and CDR2 SNEGSKA (reference sequence). The CDR3 sequence is CSARDLGPATYGQYF. The CDR3 region has the DNA TGCAGTGCTAGAGACCTAGGTCCAGCGACCTACGGGCAGTACTTC.

The chain's CDR3 is CSAAKREIRYEQYF. DNA of the CDR3: TGCAGTGCTGCAAAGCGGGAGATCCGCTACGAGCAGTACTTC. V usage is TRBV20-1 and J usage is TRBJ2-7; 8 nucleotides match TRBD2. This CDR3 region has 14 residues. After removal of 5 bases from V and 3 bases from J, the junction contained 9 bases not matched to a gene. Germline loops: CDR1 DFQATT, CDR2 SNEGSKA (reference sequence).

This clonotype was counted between two and nine times. CDR3 loop: CASSSILAGGGETQYF. The CDR3, as DNA: TGTGCCAGCAGCTCGATACTAGCGGGGGGTGGGGAGACCCAGTACTTC. The chain employs TRBV7-8 and TRBJ2-5; 12 bases line up with TRBD2. V lost 4 bases and J lost 5; bases outside the gene matches: 8. This CDR3 has 16 residues. CDR1 and CDR2 (germline): SGHVS, FQNEAQ.

This clonotype showed up many times. The chain couples TRBV6-1 to TRBJ1-4, with 9 bases identical to TRBD1. V was pared by 5 bases and J by 8 bases, with 6 bases of the junction left unmatched. The CDR3 spans 14 residues. Germline-derived CDR1 and CDR2 are MNHNS and SASEGT. CDR3 sequence reads: CASSTGQGNEKLFF. In DNA, the CDR3 is TGTGCCAGCAGTACGGGACAGGGCAACGAAAAACTGTTTTTT.

This clonotype was observed a single time. The chain recombines TRBV20-1 with TRBJ2-5, with 13 nucleotides matching TRBD2. This CDR3 region has 17 residues. The germline V gene has CDR1 DFQATT and CDR2 SNEGSKA (reference sequence). J lost 4 bases, V lost 5 bases, and 13 bases had no gene match. The CDR3 loop is CSAEMTSGRRYRETQYF. The CDR3 DNA follows: TGCAGTGCTGAGATGACTAGCGGGAGGCGGTACCGAGAGACCCAGTACTTC.